The 11 T cell receptor beta chains in this list originate from one sample, sequenced in a study of shared clonotypes between healthy human individuals. Clones were sequenced by immunoSEQ multiplex PCR, and TCRdb holds only the in-frame ones, with some missing. The sample records about 2,100,000 clones, about 92% being singletons. CD45RO-negative, CCR7-positively selected cells formed the naive CD8 fraction, excluding terminally differentiated effector memory CD45RA+ cells. Sequencing input: naive CD8+ T cells from PBMCs. Source of these receptors: a man younger than 35 in good health. Some clones in this sample may be carry-over from other donors' samples.

This clone was observed once. This rearrangement joins TRBV7-2 to TRBJ2-7, with 8 nucleotides matching TRBD2. The CDR3 has 18 residues. Germline lookup yields CDR1 SGHTA and CDR2 FQGNSA. With 0 bases clipped from V and 4 bases from J, the junction kept 14 bases outside the gene matches. CDR3 in amino acids: CASSLAPTRGRRMYEQYF. Written as DNA, the CDR3 is TGTGCCAGCAGCTTAGCCCCCACGCGCGGGAGGCGAATGTACGAGCAGTACTTC.

V and J are TRBV5-8 and TRBJ1-1, with D maybe TRBD1 (5 bases). The V gene's germline CDR1 is SGHTS and CDR2 YDEGEE. The CDR3 has 14 residues. V shed 4 bases and J shed 1 base, with 11 bases lying between them. CDR3 loop: CASSLGRPNTEAFF. In DNA, the CDR3 is TGTGCCAGCAGCCTGGGACGGCCGAACACTGAAGCTTTCTTT. The whole variable domain, filled in from reference TRBV5-8 and TRBJ1-1, reads EAGVTQSPTHLIKTRGQQATLRCSPISGHTSVYWYQQALGLGLQFLLWYDEGEERNRGNFPPRFSGRQFPNYSSELNVNALELEDSALYLCASSLGRPNTEAFFGQGTRLTVV.

The chain links TRBV7-9 to TRBJ1-2; TRBD1 aligns across 7 bases. This CDR3 is built from 15 residues. V gave up 5 bases and J gave up 1 base; unmatched junction bases: 7. Per germline, CDR1 SEHNR and CDR2 FQNEAQ (reference sequence). The CDR3 bases are TGTGCCAGCAGCCAAACAGGGGCCATTAACTATGGCTACACCTTC. Translation gives CASSQTGAINYGYTF.

The V call is TRBV4-3, the J call TRBJ2-1, with a weak D call TRBD2 (6 bases). The length of the CDR3 is 14 residues. V dropped 6 bases and J dropped 3 bases, with 12 bases sitting between them. CDR1 and CDR2 from the germline V gene are LGHNA and YSLEER. The CDR3 nucleotides read TGCGCCAGCAGTTTACGGGAGAACTACAATGAGCAGTTCTTC. Its translation: CASSLRENYNEQFF.

CDR3 amino acids: CASSTGYSGNTIYF. CDR3 nucleotides: TGTGCCAGCAGCACAGGATACTCTGGAAACACCATATATTTT. The chain couples TRBV27 to TRBJ1-3; maybe TRBD1 (5 bases). CDR1 and CDR2 from the germline V gene are MNHEY and SMNVEV (reference sequence). Deletions cut 6 bases from V and 0 bases from J, with 9 bases between. The CDR3 has 14 amino acids.

The rearrangement uses TRBV27 and TRBJ1-3, with D possibly TRBD1 on 6 matching bases. Trimming took 2 bases from V and 0 from J, leaving 11 bases between them. The CDR3 has 16 amino acids. Germline CDR1 and CDR2: MNHEY and SMNVEV (reference sequence). Written as DNA, the CDR3 is TGTGCCAGCAGTTTAGTCAGGGGCCCCTCTGGAAACACCATATATTTT. Protein product: CASSLVRGPSGNTIYF.

The chain employs TRBV4-3 and TRBJ2-7; weak D call: TRBD2 (5 bases). The CDR3 has 14 residues. Germline V gene lookup returns CDR1 LGHNA and CDR2 YSLEER. V shed 2 bases and J shed 7 bases, with 15 bases lying between them. CDR3 protein: CASSQLLAVFEQYF. CDR3 DNA: TGCGCCAGCAGCCAATTGCTAGCCGTCTTTGAGCAGTACTTC.

This clone was seen only a few times. The rearrangement joins TRBV19 to TRBJ1-5; perhaps TRBD1 as D (6 bases). V shed 7 bases and J shed 5 bases, with 18 bases lying between them. The CDR3 loop spans 15 amino acids. Germline lookup yields CDR1 LNHDA and CDR2 SQIVND (reference sequence). The CDR3 loop reads CASTQGWGSDQPQHF. CDR3 nucleotide sequence: TGTGCCAGTACACAGGGATGGGGTTCGGATCAGCCCCAGCATTTT.

The chain couples TRBV4-1 to TRBJ2-7; no reliable D call. The germline CDR1 and CDR2 sequences are MGHRA and YSYEKL. This CDR3 contains 16 residues. The germline V and J ends were trimmed by 1 base and 2 bases, with 15 bases remaining between them. The CDR3 protein is CASSQVRVEVPYEQYF. The CDR3 DNA sequence: TGCGCCAGCAGCCAAGTCCGGGTCGAGGTTCCCTACGAGCAGTACTTC.

This clone was found once. The chain is built from TRBV4-3 and TRBJ2-7; TRBD1 matches 7 bases. Germline CDR1 is LGHNA and CDR2 is YSLEER. The CDR3 extends over 15 amino acids. The J segment lost 0 bases and the V segment lost 4 bases, leaving 6 bases of the junction unmatched. Here the CDR3 DNA reads TGCGCCAGCAGCCTCAGACAGGGCAGCTCCTACGAGCAGTACTTC. This gives the protein CASSLRQGSSYEQYF.

The rearrangement uses TRBV9 and TRBJ2-7; D is tentatively TRBD1 or TRBD2 (5 bases each). In germline, CDR1 is SGDLS, CDR2 YYNGEE. The CDR3 loop spans 15 amino acids. Trimming took 2 bases from V and 0 from J, leaving 12 bases between them. The DNA for the CDR3 is TGTGCCAGCAGCGTTCTGGGGGAGAACTCCTACGAGCAGTACTTC. This codes for CASSVLGENSYEQYF.